This TCR beta chain was obtained from a study of OX40 agonist ivuxolimab in advanced cancers. Study-wide context: Head and neck, renal cell, melanoma or hepatocellular carcinoma were the cancers that dose-escalation patients had. Whole-study results and caveats: Doses of 0.1 to 3.0 mg/kg were accompanied by clonal expansion of CD4+ and CD8+ blood T cells by week 6.

Turning to this clone: Its antigen is not identified.

This table comes from immunoSEQ multiplex PCR, and its TCRdb copy is limited to in-frame clones, with some not included. The table includes roughly 23,000 clones, approximately 80% detected once. Sampled blood was obtained at baseline, cycle 4 day 1, and cycle 7 day 1. The clonotype comes from an adult with an advanced solid tumor such as melanoma, head and neck, liver or kidney cancer. This specimen consisted of CD4+ or CD8+ T cells sorted from blood, obtained in a trial of the OX40 agonist ivuxolimab.

CDR3 loop: CASNLDRGYEQFF. The CDR3 DNA reads TGTGCCAGCAACTTAGACAGGGGCTATGAGCAGTTCTTC. V gene TRBV21-1 combines with J gene TRBJ2-1; the D call in the table, TRBD1, was not verified against the DNA. TRBV21-1 is flagged as a pseudogene. CDR3 length: 13 amino acids.